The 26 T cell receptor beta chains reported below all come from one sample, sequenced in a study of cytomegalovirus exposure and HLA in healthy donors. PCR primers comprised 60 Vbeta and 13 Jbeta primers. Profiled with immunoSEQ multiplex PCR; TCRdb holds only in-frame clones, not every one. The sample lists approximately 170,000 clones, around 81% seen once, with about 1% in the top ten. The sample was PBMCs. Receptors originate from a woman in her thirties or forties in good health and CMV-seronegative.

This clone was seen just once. CDR3 DNA: TGCGCCAGCCGGGACAAGGGACCTGGGGCCAACGTCCTGACTTTC. It translates to CASRDKGPGANVLTF. The chain uses TRBV10-2 and TRBJ2-6, with D possibly TRBD1 on 6 matching bases. The CDR3 spans 15 residues. CDR1 WSHSY and CDR2 SAAADI come from the germline V gene. The V gene lost 8 bases and the J gene lost 2 bases, with 13 bases spanning the gap.

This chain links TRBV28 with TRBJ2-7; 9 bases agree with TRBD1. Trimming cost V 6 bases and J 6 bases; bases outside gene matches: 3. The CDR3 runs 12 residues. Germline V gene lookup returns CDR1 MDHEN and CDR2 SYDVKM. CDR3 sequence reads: CASSGTGREQYF. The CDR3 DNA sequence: TGTGCCAGCAGCGGGACAGGGCGCGAGCAGTACTTC.

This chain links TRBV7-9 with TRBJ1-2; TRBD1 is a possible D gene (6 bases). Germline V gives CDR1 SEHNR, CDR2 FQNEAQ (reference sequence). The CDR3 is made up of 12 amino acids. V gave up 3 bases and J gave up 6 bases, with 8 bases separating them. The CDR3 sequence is CASSFQGHGYTF. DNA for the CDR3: TGTGCCAGCAGCTTCCAGGGGCATGGCTACACCTTC.

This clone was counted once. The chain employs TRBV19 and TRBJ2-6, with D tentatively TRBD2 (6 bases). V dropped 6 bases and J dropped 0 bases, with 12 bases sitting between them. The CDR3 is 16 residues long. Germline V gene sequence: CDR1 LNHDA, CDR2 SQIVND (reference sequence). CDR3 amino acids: CASREGSNSGANVLTF. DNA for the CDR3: TGTGCCAGTAGGGAGGGGTCCAACTCTGGGGCCAACGTCCTGACTTTC.

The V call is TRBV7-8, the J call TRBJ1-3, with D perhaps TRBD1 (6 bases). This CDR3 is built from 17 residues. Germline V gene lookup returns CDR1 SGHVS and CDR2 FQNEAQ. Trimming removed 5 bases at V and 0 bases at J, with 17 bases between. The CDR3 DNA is TGTGCCAGCAGCGCCTTAACAGGGACCAGCTCTGGAAACACCATATATTTT. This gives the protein CASSALTGTSSGNTIYF.

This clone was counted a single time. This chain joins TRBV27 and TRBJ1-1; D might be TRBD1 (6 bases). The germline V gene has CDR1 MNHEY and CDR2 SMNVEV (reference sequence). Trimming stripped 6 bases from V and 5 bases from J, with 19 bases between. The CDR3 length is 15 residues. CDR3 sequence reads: CASRKGGVSETEAFF. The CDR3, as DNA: TGTGCCAGCAGAAAAGGGGGAGTTTCGGAGACTGAAGCTTTCTTT.

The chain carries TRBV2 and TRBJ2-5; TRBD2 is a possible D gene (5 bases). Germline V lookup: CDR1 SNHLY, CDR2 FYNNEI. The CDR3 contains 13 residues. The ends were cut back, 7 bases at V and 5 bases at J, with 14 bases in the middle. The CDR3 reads CASTWFGEETQYF. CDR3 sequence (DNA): TGTGCCAGCACTTGGTTCGGGGAGGAGACCCAGTACTTC.

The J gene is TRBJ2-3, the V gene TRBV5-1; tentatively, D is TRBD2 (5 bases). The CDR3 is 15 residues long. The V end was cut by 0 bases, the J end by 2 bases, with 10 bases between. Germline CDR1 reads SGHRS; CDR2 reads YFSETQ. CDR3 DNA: TGCGCCAGCAGCTTGGAGGGAGACGCCACAGATACGCAGTATTTT. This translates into CASSLEGDATDTQYF.

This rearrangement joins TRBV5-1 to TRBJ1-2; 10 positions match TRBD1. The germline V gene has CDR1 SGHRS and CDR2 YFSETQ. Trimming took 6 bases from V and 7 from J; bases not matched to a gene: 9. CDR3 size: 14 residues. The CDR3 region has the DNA TGCGCCAGCAAGACAGGGGGCGGGGTAGGTGGCTACACCTTC. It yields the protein CASKTGGGVGGYTF.

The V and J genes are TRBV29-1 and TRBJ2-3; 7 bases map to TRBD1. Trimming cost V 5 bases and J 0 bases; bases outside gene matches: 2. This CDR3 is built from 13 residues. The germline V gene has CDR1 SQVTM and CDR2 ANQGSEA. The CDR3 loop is CSVNRGSTDTQYF. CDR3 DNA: TGCAGCGTTAACAGGGGAAGCACAGATACGCAGTATTTT.

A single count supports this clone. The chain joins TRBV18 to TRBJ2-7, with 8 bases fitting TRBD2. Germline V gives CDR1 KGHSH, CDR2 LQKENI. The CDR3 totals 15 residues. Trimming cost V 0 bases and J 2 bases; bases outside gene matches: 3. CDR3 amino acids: CASSPPGLGTYEQYF. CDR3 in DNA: TGTGCCAGCTCACCACCGGGACTAGGCACCTACGAGCAGTACTTC.

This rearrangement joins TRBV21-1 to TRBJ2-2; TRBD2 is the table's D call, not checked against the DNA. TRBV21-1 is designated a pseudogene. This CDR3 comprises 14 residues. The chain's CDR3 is CASEKIANTGELFF. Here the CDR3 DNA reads TGTGCCAGCGAGAAGATTGCGAACACCGGGGAGCTGTTTTTT.

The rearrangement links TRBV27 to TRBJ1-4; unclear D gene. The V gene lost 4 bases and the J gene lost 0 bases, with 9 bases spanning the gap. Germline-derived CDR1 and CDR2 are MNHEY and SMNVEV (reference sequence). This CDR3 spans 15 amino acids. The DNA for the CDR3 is TGTGCCAGCAGTTGGCGGGCTTCAACTAATGAAAAACTGTTTTTT. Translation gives CASSWRASTNEKLFF.

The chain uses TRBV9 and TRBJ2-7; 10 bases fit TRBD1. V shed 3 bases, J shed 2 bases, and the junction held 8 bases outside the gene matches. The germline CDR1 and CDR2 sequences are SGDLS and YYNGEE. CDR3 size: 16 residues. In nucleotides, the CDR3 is TGTGCCAGCAGCGCTGGAGCCGGGACAGGGGCCTACGAGCAGTACTTC. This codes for CASSAGAGTGAYEQYF.

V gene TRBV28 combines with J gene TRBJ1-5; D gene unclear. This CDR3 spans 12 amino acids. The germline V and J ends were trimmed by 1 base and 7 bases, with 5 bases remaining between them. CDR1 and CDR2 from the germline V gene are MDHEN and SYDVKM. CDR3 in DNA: TGTGCCAGCAGTTTATTTGGCCAGCCCCAGCATTTT. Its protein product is CASSLFGQPQHF.

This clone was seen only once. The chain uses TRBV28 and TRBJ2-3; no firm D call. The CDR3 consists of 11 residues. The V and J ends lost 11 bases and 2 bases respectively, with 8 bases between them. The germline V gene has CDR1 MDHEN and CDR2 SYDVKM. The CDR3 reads CASSTTDTQYF. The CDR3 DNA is TGTGCCTCCTCTACCACAGATACGCAGTATTTT.

The DNA of the CDR3 is TGTGCCAGCAGTAAACAGGGGGCGAGCACAGATACGCAGTATTTT. It specifies CASSKQGASTDTQYF. The J gene is TRBJ2-3, the V gene TRBV2; the match to TRBD1 covers 9 bases. Per germline, CDR1 SNHLY and CDR2 FYNNEI. The CDR3 runs to 15 residues. With 5 bases clipped from V and 0 bases from J, the junction kept 3 bases outside the gene matches.

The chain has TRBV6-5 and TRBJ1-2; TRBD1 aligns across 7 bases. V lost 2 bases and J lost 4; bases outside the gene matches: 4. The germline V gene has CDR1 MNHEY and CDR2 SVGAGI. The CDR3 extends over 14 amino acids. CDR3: CASSYQGQLYGYTF. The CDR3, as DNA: TGTGCCAGCAGTTACCAGGGACAGCTCTATGGCTACACCTTC.

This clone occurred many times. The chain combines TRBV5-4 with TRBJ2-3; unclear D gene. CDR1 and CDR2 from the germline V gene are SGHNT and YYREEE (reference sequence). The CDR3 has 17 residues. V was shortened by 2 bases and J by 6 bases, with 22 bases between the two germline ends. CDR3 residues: CASSLGPGASAADTQYF. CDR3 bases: TGTGCCAGCAGCTTAGGTCCTGGAGCTTCTGCCGCCGATACGCAGTATTTT.

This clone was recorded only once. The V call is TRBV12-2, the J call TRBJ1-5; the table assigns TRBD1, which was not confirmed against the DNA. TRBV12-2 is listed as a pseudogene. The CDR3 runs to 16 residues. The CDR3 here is CASRPRTALRDQPQHF. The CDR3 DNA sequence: TGTGCAAGTCGCCCGAGGACAGCCCTAAGGGATCAGCCCCAGCATTTT.

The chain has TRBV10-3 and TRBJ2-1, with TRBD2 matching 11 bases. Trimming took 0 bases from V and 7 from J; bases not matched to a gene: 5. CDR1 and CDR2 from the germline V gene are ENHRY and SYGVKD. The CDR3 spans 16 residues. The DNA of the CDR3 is TGTGCCATCAGTGAGTCTAGCGGGAGGGCCTGGAATGAGCAGTTCTTC. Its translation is CAISESSGRAWNEQFF.

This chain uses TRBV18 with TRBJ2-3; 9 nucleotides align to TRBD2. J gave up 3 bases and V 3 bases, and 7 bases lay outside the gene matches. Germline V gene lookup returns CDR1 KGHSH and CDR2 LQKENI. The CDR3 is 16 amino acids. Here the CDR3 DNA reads TGTGCCAGCTCACCGATCGGGGCGGGAGGGACAGATACGCAGTATTTT. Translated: CASSPIGAGGTDTQYF. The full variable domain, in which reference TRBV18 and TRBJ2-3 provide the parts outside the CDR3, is NAGVMQNPRHLVRRRGQEARLRCSPMKGHSHVYWYRQLPEEGLKFMVYLQKENIIDESGMPKERFSAEFPKEGPSILRIQQVVRGDSAAYFCASSPIGAGGTDTQYFGPGTRLTVL.

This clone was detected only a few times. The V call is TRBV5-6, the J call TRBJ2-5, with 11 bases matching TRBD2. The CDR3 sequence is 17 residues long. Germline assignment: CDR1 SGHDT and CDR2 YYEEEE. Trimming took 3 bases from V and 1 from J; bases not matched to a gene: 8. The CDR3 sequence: CASSSLPGTSGQETQYF. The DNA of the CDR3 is TGTGCCAGCAGCTCCTTACCTGGGACTAGCGGCCAAGAGACCCAGTACTTC.

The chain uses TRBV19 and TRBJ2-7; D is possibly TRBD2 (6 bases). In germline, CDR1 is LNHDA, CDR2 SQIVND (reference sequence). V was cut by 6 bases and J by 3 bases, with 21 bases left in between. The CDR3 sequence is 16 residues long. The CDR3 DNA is TGTGCCAGTAGCCCTCCTAATGGGGGGTCGGTCTACGAGCAGTACTTC. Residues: CASSPPNGGSVYEQYF.

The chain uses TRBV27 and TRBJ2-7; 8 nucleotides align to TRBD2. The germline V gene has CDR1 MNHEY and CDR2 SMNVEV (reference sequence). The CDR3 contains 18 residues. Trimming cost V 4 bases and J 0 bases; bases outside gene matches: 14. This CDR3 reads CASSSPRGGTDGSYEQYF. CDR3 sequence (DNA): TGTGCCAGCAGTTCCCCCCGGGGGGGGACTGATGGCTCCTACGAGCAGTACTTC.

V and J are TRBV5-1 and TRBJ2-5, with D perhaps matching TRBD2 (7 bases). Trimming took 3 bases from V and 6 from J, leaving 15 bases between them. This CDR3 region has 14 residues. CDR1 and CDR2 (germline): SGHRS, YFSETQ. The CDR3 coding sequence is TGCGCCAGCAGCTGGGGGGGCGGTTCGAAGACCCAGTACTTC. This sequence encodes CASSWGGGSKTQYF. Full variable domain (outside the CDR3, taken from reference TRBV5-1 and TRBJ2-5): KAGVTQTPRYLIKTRGQQVTLSCSPISGHRSVSWYQQTPGQGLQFLFEYFSETQRNKGNFPGRFSGRQFSNSRSEMNVSTLELGDSALYLCASSWGGGSKTQYFGPGTRLLVL.